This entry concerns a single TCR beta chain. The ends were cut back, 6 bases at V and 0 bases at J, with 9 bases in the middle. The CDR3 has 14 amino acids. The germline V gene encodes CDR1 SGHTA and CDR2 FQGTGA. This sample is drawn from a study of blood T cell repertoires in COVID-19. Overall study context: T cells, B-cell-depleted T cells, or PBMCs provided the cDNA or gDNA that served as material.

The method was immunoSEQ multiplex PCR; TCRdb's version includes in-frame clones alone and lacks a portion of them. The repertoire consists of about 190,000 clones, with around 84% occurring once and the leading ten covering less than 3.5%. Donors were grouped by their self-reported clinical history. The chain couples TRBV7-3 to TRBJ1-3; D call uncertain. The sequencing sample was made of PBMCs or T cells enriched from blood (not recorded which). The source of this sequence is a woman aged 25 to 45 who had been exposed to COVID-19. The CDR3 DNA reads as TGTGCCAGCAGGGAGCGATTCTCTGGAAACACCATATATTTT. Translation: CASRERFSGNTIYF.